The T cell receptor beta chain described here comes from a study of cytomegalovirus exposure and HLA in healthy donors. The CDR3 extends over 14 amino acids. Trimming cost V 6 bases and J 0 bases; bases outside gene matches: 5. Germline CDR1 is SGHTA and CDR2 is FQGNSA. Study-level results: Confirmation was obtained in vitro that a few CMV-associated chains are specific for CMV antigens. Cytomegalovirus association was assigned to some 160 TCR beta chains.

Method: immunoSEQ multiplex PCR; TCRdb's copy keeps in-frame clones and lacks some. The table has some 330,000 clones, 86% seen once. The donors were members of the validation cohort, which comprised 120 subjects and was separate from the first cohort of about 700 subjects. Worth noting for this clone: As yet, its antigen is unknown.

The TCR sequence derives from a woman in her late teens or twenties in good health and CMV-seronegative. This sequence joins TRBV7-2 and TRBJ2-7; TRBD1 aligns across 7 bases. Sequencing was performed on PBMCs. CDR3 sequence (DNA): TGTGCCAGCAGAATAGGGGGCTTCTCCTACGAGCAGTACTTC. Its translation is CASRIGGFSYEQYF.